The 26 T cell receptor beta chains below come from one sample, sequenced in a study of blood T cell repertoires in COVID-19 (dated by TCRdb to 2018 to 2020). Library generation was performed with the immunoSEQ multiplex PCR assay. In its TCRdb copy, this immuneACCESS table keeps in-frame sequences only and misses some clones. Where compared with another copy, unresolved V genes explain less than half of these, and the others have no known cause. The table for this sample lists some 370,000 clones; around 90% of them were counted only once. The ten top clones hold 1% to 1.5% of the sample. The sequencing input was peripheral blood. Receptors originate from a man aged 35-49 years with acute or convalescent COVID-19.

This chain connects TRBV19 to TRBJ1-2; TRBD1 matches 9 bases. The CDR3 is made up of 14 amino acids. V shed 5 bases and J 4 bases; nucleotides not matched to a gene: 5. From germline, CDR1 is LNHDA and CDR2 SQIVND (reference sequence). The DNA for the CDR3 is TGTGCCAGTAGTCCAGGGACAGGGTCCTATGGCTACACCTTC. Translated: CASSPGTGSYGYTF.

The CDR3 nucleotides read TGTGCCAGCAGCCTACGGTACAGTAACTACGAGCAGTACTTC. It codes for CASSLRYSNYEQYF. J is TRBJ2-7 and V is TRBV14; D unresolved. Per germline, CDR1 SGHDN and CDR2 FVKESK. This CDR3 is built from 14 residues. V gave up 4 bases and J gave up 3 bases, with 13 bases separating them.

The V call is TRBV7-9, the J call TRBJ2-5; TRBD2 agrees at 13 bases. CDR3 length: 16 residues. Germline-derived CDR1 and CDR2 are SEHNR and FQNEAQ (reference sequence). J was trimmed by 3 bases and V by 5 bases; bases with no gene match: 6. CDR3 sequence reads: CASSLTSGGPKETQYF. The CDR3, as DNA: TGTGCCAGCAGCCTGACTAGCGGGGGGCCTAAAGAGACCCAGTACTTC.

V and J are TRBV24-1 and TRBJ1-6; D uncertain. The germline CDR1 and CDR2 sequences are KGHDR and SFDVKD. The V end lost 1 base, the J end lost 0 bases, and 18 bases lay between the germline ends. The CDR3 spans 20 residues. The CDR3: CATSDFPRESRGSYNSPLHF. CDR3 nucleotide sequence: TGTGCCACCAGTGATTTTCCCCGGGAAAGCCGGGGCTCCTATAATTCACCCCTCCACTTT.

The V call is TRBV15, the J call TRBJ1-5; TRBD1 matches at 7 bases. With V trimmed by 2 bases and J by 4 bases, 5 bases remained unmatched. This CDR3 has 15 amino acids. Looked up from germline, CDR1 is LNHNV and CDR2 is YYDKDF (reference sequence). CDR3 DNA: TGTGCCACCAGCAGAAAGACAGGGCCAAATCAGCCCCAGCATTTT. Protein: CATSRKTGPNQPQHF.

This chain joins TRBV27 and TRBJ2-7; D perhaps matches TRBD1 (5 bases). Germline V gene sequence: CDR1 MNHEY, CDR2 SMNVEV (reference sequence). The V end lost 1 base, the J end lost 2 bases, and 12 bases lay between the germline ends. The CDR3 has 15 residues. This CDR3 is CASSLFRQRPYEQYF. The CDR3, as DNA: TGTGCCAGCAGTTTATTCCGACAGAGACCCTACGAGCAGTACTTC.

The chain's CDR3 is CSVEQGTGETQYF. CDR3 bases: TGCAGCGTCGAACAGGGGACGGGAGAGACCCAGTACTTC. This rearrangement joins TRBV29-1 to TRBJ2-5; TRBD1 agrees at 7 bases. Trimming took 6 bases from V and 4 from J; bases not matched to a gene: 8. The CDR3 is made up of 13 amino acids. Germline V gene data show CDR1 as SQVTM and CDR2 as ANQGSEA.

The chain couples TRBV7-2 to TRBJ2-3; 9 bases are a match to TRBD2. The germline gives CDR1 SGHTA, CDR2 FQGNSA. The CDR3 loop spans 16 amino acids. J was trimmed by 4 bases and V by 5 bases; bases with no gene match: 10. DNA for the CDR3: TGTGCCAGCAGCCTCTTAGCGGGGGCCATTCCAGATACGCAGTATTTT. Its translation: CASSLLAGAIPDTQYF.

V usage is TRBV10-3 and J usage is TRBJ2-7; tentative D call: TRBD1 (6 bases). CDR1 and CDR2 from the germline V gene are ENHRY and SYGVKD. The CDR3 contains 14 residues. V was pared by 5 bases and J by 4 bases, with 15 bases between. CDR3 protein: CAISTGHREYEQYF. In nucleotides, the CDR3 is TGTGCCATCAGTACCGGACACAGGGAATACGAGCAGTACTTC.

This clone appeared once. V and J are TRBV7-3 and TRBJ2-7; 7 nucleotides match TRBD1. J gave up 9 bases and V 1 base, and 6 bases lay outside the gene matches. Germline V CDR1 and CDR2: SGHTA, FQGTGA. The CDR3 has 13 residues. In nucleotides, the CDR3 is TGTGCCAGCAGCTTAAACACAGGGGACGTGCAGTACTTC. This gives the protein CASSLNTGDVQYF.

The gene calls are TRBV9 and TRBJ1-1; D perhaps matches TRBD1 (5 bases). V was shortened by 4 bases and J by 0 bases, with 16 bases between the two germline ends. Germline-derived CDR1 and CDR2 are SGDLS and YYNGEE. The CDR3 spans 16 residues. CDR3 loop: CASSPRQRLMNTEAFF. The DNA of the CDR3 is TGTGCCAGCAGCCCCCGACAGAGACTTATGAACACTGAAGCTTTCTTT. The variable domain in full, completed from reference TRBV9 and TRBJ1-1, reads DSGVTQTPKHLITATGQRVTLRCSPRSGDLSVYWYQQSLDQGLQFLIQYYNGEERAKGNILERFSAQQFPDLHSELNLSSLELGDSALYFCASSPRQRLMNTEAFFGQGTRLTVV.

This chain connects TRBV2 to TRBJ2-7; TRBD1 might be the D (6 bases). V was clipped by 6 bases and J by 2 bases, with 17 bases between them. CDR3 length: 15 amino acids. Germline assignment: CDR1 SNHLY and CDR2 FYNNEI. CDR3 residues: CASREPDSSAYEQYF. DNA for the CDR3: TGTGCCAGCAGAGAACCGGACAGCTCTGCCTACGAGCAGTACTTC.

This sequence joins TRBV12-3 or TRBV12-4 and TRBJ1-1, with 7 bases fitting TRBD1. V was pared by 0 bases and J by 9 bases, with 1 base of the junction left unmatched. CDR3 length: 12 residues. This CDR3 is CASSLADRKAFF. As DNA, the CDR3 is TGTGCCAGCAGTTTAGCGGACAGGAAAGCTTTCTTT.

The chain links TRBV12-3 or TRBV12-4 to TRBJ1-2; D uncertain. V lost 4 bases and J lost 7, with 13 bases in between. This CDR3 has 13 amino acids. The chain's CDR3 is CASSYSPSRGYTF. The DNA for the CDR3 is TGTGCCAGCAGTTACAGCCCCTCCCGTGGCTACACCTTC.

V usage is TRBV7-9 and J usage is TRBJ1-2; D is ambiguous. Between the trimmed V and J ends, which lost 2 bases and 3 bases, there was a span of 19 bases. This CDR3 contains 17 residues. The germline V gene has CDR1 SEHNR and CDR2 FQNEAQ (reference sequence). The CDR3 protein is CASSLSVRQNLDYGYTF. CDR3 in DNA: TGTGCCAGCAGCTTATCGGTGAGGCAGAATCTTGACTATGGCTACACCTTC.

This clone was seen a handful of times. The chain has TRBV7-3 and TRBJ1-6; D may be TRBD1 (5 bases). Between the trimmed V and J ends, which lost 5 bases and 7 bases, there was a span of 15 bases. This CDR3 has 15 amino acids. CDR1 and CDR2 from the germline V gene are SGHTA and FQGTGA. The CDR3 is CASSPGGGMNSPLHF. CDR3 DNA: TGTGCCAGCAGCCCTGGGGGGGGGATGAATTCACCCCTCCACTTT.

J is TRBJ2-5 and V is TRBV9; 13 positions agree with TRBD2. The germline CDR1 and CDR2 sequences are SGDLS and YYNGEE. V was clipped by 5 bases and J by 7 bases; unmatched bases: 5. The CDR3 sequence is 14 residues long. As DNA, the CDR3 is TGTGCCAGCAGTGGGACTAGCGGGACGGTGACCCAGTACTTC. It specifies CASSGTSGTVTQYF. The variable domain in full, with the rest retrieved from reference TRBV9 and TRBJ2-5, is DSGVTQTPKHLITATGQRVTLRCSPRSGDLSVYWYQQSLDQGLQFLIQYYNGEERAKGNILERFSAQQFPDLHSELNLSSLELGDSALYFCASSGTSGTVTQYFGPGTRLLVL.

The CDR3 coding sequence is TGTGCCATCAGTGAGTCCCAATCGACAGGGGGGACCGGGGAGCTGTTTTTT. This sequence encodes CAISESQSTGGTGELFF. This chain connects TRBV10-3 to TRBJ2-2, with 9 nucleotides matching TRBD1. CDR1 ENHRY and CDR2 SYGVKD come from the germline V gene. CDR3 length: 17 amino acids. The V segment lost 0 bases and the J segment 5 bases; nucleotides outside the gene matches: 7.

There are a few counts of this clone. The rearrangement uses TRBV2 and TRBJ2-7; the match to TRBD2 covers 10 bases. This CDR3 has 15 residues. Trimming took 1 base from V and 4 from J; bases not matched to a gene: 4. In germline, CDR1 is SNHLY, CDR2 FYNNEI. The CDR3 spells CASSEDSGREYEQYF. CDR3 in DNA: TGTGCCAGCAGTGAAGACAGCGGGAGGGAGTACGAGCAGTACTTC. Filled out from reference TRBV2 and TRBJ2-7, the complete variable domain reads EPEVTQTPSHQVTQMGQEVILRCVPISNHLYFYWYRQILGQKVEFLVSFYNNEISEKSEIFDDQFSVERPDGSNFTLKIRSTKLEDSAMYFCASSEDSGREYEQYFGPGTRLTVT.

This clone was seen only once. The chain uses TRBV28 and TRBJ2-3, with a tentative D call TRBD1 (6 bases). V shed 10 bases and J shed 2 bases, with 16 bases lying between them. The CDR3 contains 14 residues. The germline V gene has CDR1 MDHEN and CDR2 SYDVKM. The CDR3 is CATTGQDNTDTQYF. In DNA, the CDR3 is TGTGCCACCACGGGACAAGACAACACAGATACGCAGTATTTT.

The chain uses TRBV4-1 and TRBJ2-1; 8 bases match TRBD1. This CDR3 is built from 15 residues. Germline V lookup: CDR1 MGHRA, CDR2 YSYEKL. V gave up 0 bases and J gave up 8 bases; unmatched junction bases: 6. Here the CDR3 reads CASSQDTSQGDEQFF. The CDR3 DNA sequence: TGCGCCAGCAGCCAAGACACCTCACAGGGGGATGAGCAGTTCTTC.

This clone has more than one count but fewer than ten. This chain connects TRBV24-1 to TRBJ1-2; tentatively, D is TRBD1 (5 bases). The CDR3 totals 18 residues. Germline lookup yields CDR1 KGHDR and CDR2 SFDVKD. Trimming pared 5 bases from V and 3 bases from J, leaving 24 bases between. CDR3 DNA: TGTGCCACCAGTGGCCCCGACGGTTCAGGAGGAGGGGACTATGGCTACACCTTC. Translated: CATSGPDGSGGGDYGYTF.

The table lists this clone with a few counts. This chain links TRBV4-1 with TRBJ1-6; D perhaps matches TRBD1 (5 bases). The V and J ends lost 2 bases and 9 bases respectively, with 17 bases between them. The CDR3 spans 16 residues. Looked up from germline, CDR1 is MGHRA and CDR2 is YSYEKL. CDR3 coding DNA: TGCGCCAGCAGCCAACCCACGGCGGGGCGAGGTTCACCCCTCCACTTT. It translates to CASSQPTAGRGSPLHF.

The chain couples TRBV19 to TRBJ1-2, with TRBD1 identical over 11 bases. The CDR3 extends over 17 amino acids. Looked up from germline, CDR1 is LNHDA and CDR2 is SQIVND (reference sequence). J lost 9 bases, V lost 6 bases, and 18 bases had no gene match. The CDR3 sequence is CASSDIGGTGGLKSYTF. CDR3 nucleotide sequence: TGTGCCAGTAGCGATATCGGTGGGACAGGGGGACTCAAGAGCTACACCTTC.

The rearrangement links TRBV7-9 to TRBJ2-1; 7 nucleotides align to TRBD2. The J segment lost 0 bases and the V segment lost 4 bases, leaving 3 bases of the junction unmatched. The CDR3 spans 15 residues. Germline CDR1 reads SEHNR; CDR2 reads FQNEAQ (reference sequence). DNA of the CDR3: TGTGCCAGCAGCTCTCGACTAGCCTCCTACAATGAGCAGTTCTTC. This translates into CASSSRLASYNEQFF. The whole variable domain, filled in from reference TRBV7-9 and TRBJ2-1, reads DTGVSQNPRHKITKRGQNVTFRCDPISEHNRLYWYRQTLGQGPEFLTYFQNEAQLEKSRLLSDRFSAERPKGSFSTLEIQRTEQGDSAMYLCASSSRLASYNEQFFGPGTRLTVL.

This chain joins TRBV7-9 and TRBJ1-2; D is possibly TRBD1 (6 bases). The V gene lost 3 bases and the J gene lost 4 bases, with 12 bases spanning the gap. Germline assignment: CDR1 SEHNR and CDR2 FQNEAQ (reference sequence). There are 14 residues in the CDR3. CDR3 bases: TGTGCCAGCAGCTTGGGGGCGGATGTCTATGGCTACACCTTC. Translated, it gives CASSLGADVYGYTF.